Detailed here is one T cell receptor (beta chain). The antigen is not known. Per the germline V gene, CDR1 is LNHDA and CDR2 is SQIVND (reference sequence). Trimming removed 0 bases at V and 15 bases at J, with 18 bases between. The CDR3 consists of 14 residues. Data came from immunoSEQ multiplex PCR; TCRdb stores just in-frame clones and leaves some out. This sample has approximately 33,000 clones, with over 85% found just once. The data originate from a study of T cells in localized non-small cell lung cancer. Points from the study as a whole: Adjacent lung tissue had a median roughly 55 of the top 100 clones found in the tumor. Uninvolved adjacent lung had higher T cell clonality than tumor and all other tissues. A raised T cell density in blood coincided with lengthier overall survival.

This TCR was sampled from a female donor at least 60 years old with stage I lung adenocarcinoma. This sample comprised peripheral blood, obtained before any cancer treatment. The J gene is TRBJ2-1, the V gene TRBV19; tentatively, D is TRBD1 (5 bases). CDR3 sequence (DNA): TGTGCCAGTAGTATAGACCTACAGGCCACTATACTGTTCTTC. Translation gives CASSIDLQATILFF.